Below, 22 T cell receptor beta chains from the same sample are listed, as sequenced in a study of T cell responses to AZD1222 COVID-19 vaccine. Only in-frame clones appear in the TCRdb table, and some are missing; sequencing was by immunoSEQ multiplex PCR. The table includes under 150,000 clones, 75% to 90% detected once. The sequencing here drew on peripheral blood, taken 28 days after the second AZD1222 dose. Every receptor here comes from an adult who received the AZD1222 COVID-19 vaccine.

V and J are TRBV5-1 and TRBJ2-1; 10 nucleotides match TRBD2. The CDR3 runs 15 residues. Per the germline V gene, CDR1 is SGHRS and CDR2 is YFSETQ. V was clipped by 0 bases and J by 7 bases; unmatched bases: 4. Here the CDR3 reads CASSLVTSGKNEQFF. CDR3 nucleotides: TGCGCCAGCAGCTTGGTCACTAGCGGGAAAAATGAGCAGTTCTTC.

The gene calls are TRBV14 and TRBJ2-7; 9 positions agree with TRBD2. Per the germline V gene, CDR1 is SGHDN and CDR2 is FVKESK. This CDR3 comprises 18 residues. V dropped 2 bases and J dropped 3; count of bases not matched to a gene: 14. CDR3 DNA: TGTGCCAGCAGCCAAAGTGGGCGGGGGGGCAGCTGGAGCTACGAGCAGTACTTC. This codes for CASSQSGRGGSWSYEQYF.

J is TRBJ2-5 and V is TRBV7-2, with 8 nucleotides matching TRBD2. V gave up 3 bases and J gave up 1 base; unmatched junction bases: 4. The CDR3 is made up of 15 amino acids. Germline loops: CDR1 SGHTA, CDR2 FQGNSA. As DNA, the CDR3 is TGTGCCAGCAGCTTGGGGCTAGCGGGCCAAGAGACCCAGTACTTC. This sequence encodes CASSLGLAGQETQYF.

V usage is TRBV5-5 and J usage is TRBJ1-1, with TRBD1 matching 9 bases. Trimming took 2 bases from V and 0 from J; bases not matched to a gene: 14. This CDR3 contains 19 residues. Germline V gives CDR1 SGHKS, CDR2 YYEKEE (reference sequence). The CDR3 is CASSFIGWTGDNMNTEAFF. The CDR3 DNA follows: TGTGCCAGCAGCTTTATTGGTTGGACAGGGGATAACATGAACACTGAAGCTTTCTTT.

The J gene is TRBJ2-1, the V gene TRBV2, with a tentative D call TRBD2 (5 bases). Trimming pared 0 bases from V and 9 bases from J, leaving 12 bases between. The CDR3 covers 14 residues. In germline, CDR1 is SNHLY, CDR2 FYNNEI. The CDR3, as DNA: TGTGCCAGCAGTGAAGCGCTTCCGAGGGCTGAGCAGTTCTTC. This gives the protein CASSEALPRAEQFF.

The rearrangement links TRBV4-3 to TRBJ1-5, with 8 positions matching TRBD1. The CDR3 is 13 amino acids. Germline V gene data show CDR1 as LGHNA and CDR2 as YSLEER. Germline trimming cut 3 bases from V and 7 bases from J; bases unmatched to any gene: 2. Written as DNA, the CDR3 is TGCGCCAGCAGCCAGGACAGGGAGCAGCCCCAGCATTTT. As protein: CASSQDREQPQHF.

This clone was seen only a few times. The chain links TRBV15 to TRBJ1-3; D is perhaps TRBD1 (6 bases). The V end was cut by 2 bases, the J end by 3 bases, with 14 bases between. The CDR3 runs 16 residues. The germline V gene encodes CDR1 LNHNV and CDR2 YYDKDF (reference sequence). CDR3 amino acids: CATSRQPGQFGNTIYF. The CDR3 nucleotides read TGTGCCACCAGCAGACAACCCGGACAGTTTGGAAACACCATATATTTT.

The genes are TRBV6-6 and TRBJ2-1, with 7 bases that match TRBD1. The junction had 4 bases not matched to a gene; V was cut back by 5 bases and J by 3 bases. CDR1 MNHNY and CDR2 SVGAGI come from the germline V gene (reference sequence). The CDR3 runs to 14 residues. The CDR3 bases are TGTGCCAGCAGTCGACGGGACAGCTACAATGAGCAGTTCTTC. Encoded protein: CASSRRDSYNEQFF.

CDR3 loop: CASSPRTSGGAEGGELFF. The CDR3 DNA reads as TGTGCCAGCAGCCCCCGGACTAGCGGGGGGGCCGAGGGCGGGGAGCTGTTTTTT. The genes are TRBV4-2 and TRBJ2-2; 15 bases match TRBD2. Germline V gene sequence: CDR1 LGHNA, CDR2 YNFKEQ. The CDR3 runs 18 residues. Trimming cost V 4 bases and J 7 bases; bases outside gene matches: 10.

The V gene is TRBV4-3, the J gene TRBJ1-2; no reliable D call. CDR1 and CDR2 (germline): LGHNA, YSLEER. This CDR3 comprises 15 residues. V was pared by 4 bases and J by 4 bases, with 16 bases between. CDR3 region: CASSLRGEEGYGYTF. Written as DNA, the CDR3 is TGCGCCAGCAGCCTCCGGGGTGAGGAGGGCTATGGCTACACCTTC.

The rearrangement links TRBV18 to TRBJ1-2; the D gene is possibly TRBD1 (5 bases). The CDR3 covers 14 residues. The V end was cut by 3 bases, the J end by 4 bases, with 12 bases between. Per the germline V gene, CDR1 is KGHSH and CDR2 is LQKENI. The CDR3 nucleotides read TGTGCCAGCTCACCTGGGACGGATCTCTATGGCTACACCTTC. This translates into CASSPGTDLYGYTF.

The rearrangement links TRBV9 to TRBJ2-2; TRBD1 matches 9 bases. The CDR3 contains 15 residues. Germline values: CDR1 SGDLS, CDR2 YYNGEE. The V gene end was trimmed by 2 bases and the J gene end by 7 bases; junction bases not matched to a gene: 6. CDR3 DNA: TGTGCCAGCAGCGTCTCGGGACAGGGTATCGGGGAGCTGTTTTTT. It yields the protein CASSVSGQGIGELFF.

This rearrangement joins TRBV30 to TRBJ2-7, with a possible D match to TRBD1 (5 bases). This CDR3 has 14 residues. V lost 0 bases, J lost 0 bases, and 9 bases lay in between. Germline values: CDR1 GTSNPN, CDR2 SVGIG (reference sequence). The CDR3 sequence: CAWSVDSPSYEQYF. CDR3 nucleotides: TGTGCCTGGAGTGTAGACAGTCCCTCCTACGAGCAGTACTTC.

V is TRBV6-5 and J is TRBJ2-4; the D is unclear. Germline V lookup: CDR1 MNHEY, CDR2 SVGAGI. The length of the CDR3 is 15 residues. The V and J ends lost 0 bases and 1 base respectively, with 7 bases between them. CDR3 DNA: TGTGCCAGCAGTTACTCGATAGGGGCCAAAAACATTCAGTACTTC. It encodes CASSYSIGAKNIQYF.

V usage is TRBV9 and J usage is TRBJ1-3; tentatively, D is TRBD1 (5 bases). Trimming stripped 7 bases from V and 0 bases from J, with 14 bases between. Germline CDR1 and CDR2: SGDLS and YYNGEE. The length of the CDR3 is 15 residues. The CDR3 DNA reads TGTGCCAGCGGGACGTGGGGTTACTCTGGAAACACCATATATTTT. Its translation is CASGTWGYSGNTIYF.

The rearrangement uses TRBV5-4 and TRBJ2-1; a possible D gene is TRBD2 (5 bases). Germline CDR1 SGHNT, CDR2 YYREEE (reference sequence). The CDR3 has 15 amino acids. V was shortened by 0 bases and J by 12 bases, with 19 bases between the two germline ends. The DNA of the CDR3 is TGTGCCAGCAGCTTGGGGTCCCAGGATCACCGGGGGCAGTTCTTC. Translation: CASSLGSQDHRGQFF. Supplemented by reference TRBV5-4 and TRBJ2-1, the full variable domain reads ETGVTQSPTHLIKTRGQQVTLRCSSQSGHNTVSWYQQALGQGPQFIFQYYREEENGRGNFPPRFSGLQFPNYSSELNVNALELDDSALYLCASSLGSQDHRGQFFGPGTRLTVL.

To note about this clone: One end of the junction varies from germline; a read error may be responsible. V gene TRBV7-7 combines with J gene TRBJ2-7; D remains ambiguous. Germline lookup yields CDR1 SSHAT and CDR2 FNYEAQ (reference sequence). The CDR3 runs to 14 residues. In DNA form, the CDR3 reads TGTGCTAGCAGTCTTAGTCTTAGCTCCTACGAGCAGTACTTC. It translates to CASSLSLSSYEQYF.

CDR3 loop: CASSLNLYGYTF. DNA for the CDR3: TGTGCCAGCAGTTTAAATCTGTATGGCTACACCTTC. The chain carries TRBV28 and TRBJ1-2; no clear D gene. The CDR3 length is 12 residues. Germline V gives CDR1 MDHEN, CDR2 SYDVKM. V was clipped by 2 bases and J by 5 bases, with 6 bases between them.

V usage is TRBV6-2 or TRBV6-3 and J usage is TRBJ2-5, with D hard to call. V lost 2 bases and J 1 base, leaving 8 bases between the germline ends. The CDR3 runs 14 residues. The V gene's germline CDR1 is MNHEY and CDR2 SVGEGT. CDR3 amino acids: CASSYTGLQETQYF. CDR3 bases: TGTGCCAGCAGTTACACGGGCCTCCAAGAGACCCAGTACTTC.

This clone was counted a few times. The CDR3 here is CACQDSENSPLHF. The DNA for the CDR3 is TGTGCCTGTCAGGACAGTGAAAATTCACCCCTCCACTTT. This chain joins TRBV19 and TRBJ1-6; D might be TRBD1 (6 bases). CDR3 length: 13 amino acids. Germline CDR1 is LNHDA and CDR2 is SQIVND (reference sequence). V shed 11 bases and J shed 7 bases, with 15 bases lying between them. The full variable domain, with the rest looked up from reference TRBV19 and TRBJ1-6, is DGGITQSPKYLFRKEGQNVTLSCEQNLNHDAMYWYRQDPGQGLRLIYYSQIVNDFQKGDIAEGYSVSREKKESFPLTVTSAQKNPTAFYLCACQDSENSPLHFGNGTRLTVT.

The chain combines TRBV11-2 with TRBJ2-1; 7 bases are shared with TRBD2. This CDR3 has 15 residues. The germline V gene has CDR1 SGHAT and CDR2 FQNNGV. V was clipped by 5 bases and J by 3 bases; unmatched bases: 7. The CDR3 DNA sequence: TGTGCCAGCAGCCCATTCTGGGGGGGCTACAATGAGCAGTTCTTC. Translation gives CASSPFWGGYNEQFF.

The CDR3 spells CASNPGGGEQYF. The CDR3 DNA sequence: TGTGCCAGCAACCCAGGAGGGGGTGAGCAGTACTTC. The rearrangement joins TRBV6-5 to TRBJ2-7; perhaps D is TRBD1 or TRBD2 (6 bases each). In germline, CDR1 is MNHEY, CDR2 SVGAGI. V lost 7 bases and J 7 bases, leaving 14 bases between the germline ends. This CDR3 has 12 amino acids.